Sequencing of this T cell receptor (beta chain) was carried out in a study of cytomegalovirus exposure and HLA in healthy donors listed by TCRdb under 2017. Turning to the overall study: According to an earlier analysis of 587 of the donors, some 180 million T cells yielded roughly 100 million unique TCR beta sequences and roughly 280 Gb of sequence data. Around 320 gigabases of sequencing data and around 87 million unique TCR sequences were included in an early release covering about 620 HLA-typed donors. Of the 300 to 500 genotyped donors, 80% to 90% were placed in the genetic ancestry cluster associated with self-reported Caucasian donors. The study was designed to test whether signatures of past pathogen exposure could be identified by cataloging public T cell receptors. The T cell repertoires of 550 to 850 subjects were profiled by immunosequencing and related to cytomegalovirus serostatus. In addition to the first cohort of 666 subjects, a separate validation cohort of 130 or so different subjects was used. To predict cytomegalovirus infection status, the study combined high-throughput TCR immunosequencing, statistical association of individual TCRs with disease status, and machine learning. A later analysis re-analyzed previously published TCR beta repertoires from roughly 690 donors and added high-resolution HLA genotyping to study TCR occurrence patterns. Rather than using new phenotypic data, the later analysis identified candidate immune exposures from TCR beta sequences and from how often those sequences occurred across donors. In an earlier analysis of over 550 of the donors, high-throughput TCR beta sequencing was used to judge whether each TCR beta V gene segment behaved as functional or pseudogenic. Donor age, sex, ethnicity and CMV serostatus were collected together with the repertoire data. A later genetic analysis used genome-wide SNP genotypes for about 55% of the 666 donors, treating that subset as a discovery cohort. Every repertoire in the discovery cohort had been generated on one and the same sequencing platform. HLA typing included class I and class II loci at four-digit resolution. Typing coverage varied by locus: about 620-630 donors for A, B, C, DRB1 and DQB1; more than 500 for DQA1; approximately 610 for DPA1; roughly 450 for DPB1. Four or five DR-DQ haplotypes were treated as single units for association and clustering because of strong linkage in the cohort. Among roughly 400 genotyped donors of the cohort, an average of approximately 230,000 unique TCR beta nucleotide sequences were sequenced per donor, roughly 20% of them non-productive.

The cohort consisted of 670 or so healthy bone marrow donors. At the time of sampling, all cohort members were nominally healthy, though unrecorded immune exposures were likely present. The donor was CMV seronegative and belonged to the group of 350 to 400 seronegative cohort members. Each donor provided a peripheral blood sample, and peripheral blood mononuclear cells were used for TCR beta sequencing. Genomic DNA was extracted from the blood cell samples with the Qiagen DNeasy Blood Extraction Kit. Comment on this clone: It lacks a known antigen. No per-base quality is available; no much larger clone lies one base away. The same CDR3 arises from other DNA sequences in this sample as well.

Paper-wide results and their limitations: A further reported finding was that TCR beta sequences accurately predicted the HLA-A and HLA-B alleles for most subjects in the first cohort. In both the original and validation cohorts, the classifier was reported to diagnose cytomegalovirus status with high specificity and sensitivity. According to the authors, the approach could potentially be generalized to other disease states and immunological phenotypes. Immune exposure information for the cohort was limited to CMV serostatus. In a later genetic analysis, fewer N-insertions in productive TCRs were reported among donors in an Asian-associated ancestry cluster than the roughly 640-donor mean. In a later analysis, TCR association rates were found to vary across HLA loci, with the most associated TCRs seen for DRB1 alleles and the fewest for HLA-C alleles. In a later analysis, more than 15,000 TCR beta sequences were associated with specific HLA alleles at a false discovery rate of 0.05. A total of about 180 TCR beta chains were listed by the study as associated with cytomegalovirus. A later analysis reported that several top co-occurrence clusters appeared linked to parvovirus B19, influenza, CMV and Epstein-Barr virus. Most TCR sequences were seen in very few donors, while some public TCRs were found in many individuals. Strong co-occurrence of HLA alleles, especially DR and DQ, made assigning TCR associations to individual alleles difficult. The presence/absence analyses assumed that sequencing depth was roughly uniform across donors, and that assumption may not be true. In vitro tests confirmed that a few of the cytomegalovirus-associated TCR beta chains recognize cytomegalovirus antigens. In an earlier analysis of 450 to 750 of the donors, most TCR beta V segments appeared in productive rearrangements about 87% or about 30% of the time, broadly matching IMGT annotations. A later analysis found that most CMV-associated TCR beta chains appeared HLA-restricted, with HLA associations seemingly driven largely by CMV exposure. This cohort had only TCR beta chains sequenced, and the lack of alpha or paired-chain data limited which features could be detected. Because counts were too low, seventeen rarely observed V segments, including chromosome 9 orphons, were left out of the earlier analysis of 500 to 650 of the donors. Because some donors lacked HLA typing at each locus, the association tests relied only on the typed subset. A group of highly shared sequence variants was considered likely to be a technical artifact of the sequencing pipeline. Compared with equally common non-associated chains, HLA-associated TCR beta chains in a later analysis were more clonally expanded and had lower generation probabilities. In a later genetic analysis, a missense DCLRE1C variant was associated with V-gene and J-gene trimming of TCR beta chains, and the association was replicated in an independent cohort. Correlated functional status among segregating V segments might reflect linkage disequilibrium, but an unknown experimental factor could not be ruled out.

The method was the immunoSEQ multiplex PCR assay. A mixture of 60 forward primers for TCR Vbeta segments and 13 reverse primers for TCR Jbeta segments was used in the multiplex PCR. Amplification of the CDR3 region of rearranged TCR beta genes was performed with a multiplex PCR assay on genomic DNA. Amplified TCR beta libraries were sequenced as 87-base-pair reads on the Illumina HiSeq System. For the original study's pipeline: A later analysis counted 65 million to 90 million unique TCR beta chains across the 690 or so repertoires, and around 9.9 million of these chains were shared by at least two donors. A nearest-neighbor algorithm error-corrected the raw reads and collapsed the reads into unique sequences, merging closely related sequences to remove PCR and sequencing errors. CDR3 sequences were aligned to IMGT reference sequences to assign V, D and J gene segments. For a sequence to be retained, a match of at least six nucleotides to both a V gene segment and a J gene segment was required. A rearrangement counted as productive if the CDR3 had no stop codons and remained in frame with V and J, and every other rearrangement counted as non-productive. CDR3 was defined according to IMGT convention as the region running from the second conserved V-encoded cysteine to the conserved J-encoded phenylalanine. The earlier analysis of about 590 of the donors excluded sequences that lacked an unambiguous match to a single V gene segment. An earlier analysis of 500 to 700 of the donors classified V segments as functional when productive rearrangements were above 56.7% and as segregating when the standard deviation between donors was above 5%. A statistical classification framework was built to diagnose cytomegalovirus status from the catalog of TCR beta chain sequences. In a later analysis, V and J genes were assigned by comparing TCR nucleotide sequences against IMGT/GENE-DB human TR gene sequences. In a later analysis, CDR3 sequences and most-parsimonious VDJ recombination scenarios were assigned using the TCRdist pipeline. In a later analysis, each TCR beta chain was defined by its CDR3 amino acid sequence together with its V-gene family, and reads lacking a unique V-gene family were excluded. As a way to deal with suspected cross-contamination and a sequencing artifact, a later analysis dropped 450 to 700 nucleotide sequences that were highly shared and had low generation probability. For each public chain, a later analysis derived a clonal expansion index from normalized ranks of inferred template counts within each repertoire. A later analysis computed generation probabilities with a VDJ recombination model fitted to out-of-frame rearrangements, and checked the results against IGoR. A later analysis scored TCR-TCR, TCR-HLA and TCR-CMV co-occurrence with hypergeometric tests, applying a repertoire-size bias correction to TCR pairs. A later analysis estimated false discovery rates by permuting HLA or CMV assignments 20 times. A later analysis grouped co-occurring TCRs with DBSCAN, adding TCRdist sequence similarity when clustering within HLA-allele-positive subsets. Repertoires with fewer than 30,000 or more than 120,000 public chains were left out of co-occurrence clustering, as were a handful of repertoires with anomalous nucleotide sharing. The table comes from immuneACCESS by way of TCRdb, which keeps in-frame sequences with V and J called. Part of the clones is missing from these tables; in studies checked, under half for an unresolved V gene and the rest for unknown reasons. That table supplies the V and J calls and clone size; D and trimming were determined from the DNA. The sample table contains under 130,000 clones; only one count was recorded for approximately 72% of them. The top ten clonotypes cover about 2.2% of the sample.

Material: PBMCs. This TCR came from a man aged 25-45 years in good health and CMV-seronegative.

CDR3 protein: CASSPAGDYGYTF. The DNA reads as follows: TGTGCCAGCTCACCGGCAGGGGACTATGGCTACACCTTC. The sequence links TRBV18 to TRBJ1-2; TRBD1 is possibly the D segment (6 matching bases). The cysteine opens and the phenylalanine closes a CDR3 of 13 amino acids. CDR3 DNA only is kept here, 39 bases in frame from base 1. The germline V gene gives CDR1 as KGHSH and CDR2 as LQKENI. V is cut by 3 bases and J by 3 bases, and the space between the germline ends is 8 bases.